This T cell receptor (beta chain) was documented in a study of OX40 agonist ivuxolimab in advanced cancers. Study findings and constraints: Normalized T-cell clonal expansion was also low in a subset of nonresponders.

Sequenced by immunoSEQ multiplex PCR; TCRdb stores in-frame clones only, minus some. The table has 90,000 to 100,000 clones, about 86% seen once. Patients with autoimmune history or systemic immunosuppression were excluded. Researchers took blood at baseline, on cycle 4 day 1, and on cycle 7 day 1. CDR3 length: 16 amino acids. CDR1 and CDR2 (germline): SEHNR, FQNEAQ (reference sequence). Regarding this clone: Antigen specificity is unknown.

Here the sequenced sample was CD4+ or CD8+ T cells sorted from blood, taken in a trial of the OX40 agonist ivuxolimab. This clonotype was obtained from an adult with an advanced solid tumor such as melanoma, head and neck, liver or kidney cancer. The chain employs TRBV7-9 and TRBJ2-5, with TRBD2 as a possible D gene (5 bases). Judging by the DNA end, TRBJ2-7 fits better; the J call may be wrong. CDR3 in DNA: TGTGCCAGCAGCTTAGGCTCGGGGAGAATTTCCTACGAGCAGTACTTC. Its protein product is CASSLGSGRISYEQYF.